This TCR beta chain emerged from a study of PD-1 blockade in classical Hodgkin lymphoma. This CDR3 region has 15 residues. Trimming took 0 bases from V and 8 from J; bases not matched to a gene: 7. Germline V lookup: CDR1 SGHTA, CDR2 FQGNSA. Regarding the study as a whole: Partial responders and progressors had significantly lower baseline TCR diversity. A reduction in baseline TCR diversity was reportedly seen in newly diagnosed patients relative to healthy donors.

As regards this clone: Its antigen is still unknown.

Only in-frame clones appear in the TCRdb table, and some are missing; sequencing was by immunoSEQ multiplex PCR. The sample includes about 85,000 clones, less than 95% seen only once; the top ten take 2.5% to 3.5%. The time point is: cycle 4 day 1 (C4D1), after five to seven weeks of nivolumab. Relapse was seen in all patients after autologous stem cell transplantation, and brentuximab vedotin exposure was variable. V usage is TRBV7-2 and J usage is TRBJ1-3; TRBD1 matches at 7 bases. This clonotype was sampled from a human donor with classical Hodgkin lymphoma. Specimen: peripheral blood mononuclear cells (PBMCs), collected before the fourth cycle of nivolumab. Here the CDR3 reads CASSLAVDRIDTIYF. DNA for the CDR3: TGTGCCAGCAGCTTAGCGGTGGACAGGATAGACACCATATATTTT. Looking up the rest from reference TRBV7-2 and TRBJ1-3 gives the full variable domain: GAGVSQSPSNKVTEKGKDVELRCDPISGHTALYWYRQSLGQGLEFLIYFQGNSAPDKSGLPSDRFSAERTGGSVSTLTIQRTQQEDSAVYLCASSLAVDRIDTIYFGEGSWLTVV.